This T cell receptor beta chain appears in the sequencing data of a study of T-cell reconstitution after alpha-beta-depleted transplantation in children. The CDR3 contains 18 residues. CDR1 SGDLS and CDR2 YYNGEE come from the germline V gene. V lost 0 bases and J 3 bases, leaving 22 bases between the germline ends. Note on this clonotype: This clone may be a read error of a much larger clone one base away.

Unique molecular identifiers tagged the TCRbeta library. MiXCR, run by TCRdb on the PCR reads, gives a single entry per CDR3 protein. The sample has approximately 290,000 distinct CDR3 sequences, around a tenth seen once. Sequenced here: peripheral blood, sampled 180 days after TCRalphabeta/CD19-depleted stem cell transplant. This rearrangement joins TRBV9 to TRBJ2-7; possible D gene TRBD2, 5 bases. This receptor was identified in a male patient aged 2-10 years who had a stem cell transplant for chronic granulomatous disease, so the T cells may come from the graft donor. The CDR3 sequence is CASSVDPWASRARYEQYF. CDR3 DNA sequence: TGTGCCAGCAGCGTAGACCCCTGGGCTAGCAGAGCCCGCTACGAGCAGTACTTC.